This TCR beta chain was sequenced in a study of blood T cell repertoires in COVID-19. Across the study: Acute and convalescent COVID-19 samples came from the United States, Italy and Spain. Sample material is recorded as cDNA or gDNA derived from T cells, B-cell-depleted T cells, or PBMCs.

The authors' processing: Estimation of nucleated cell counts was performed using reference gene primer amplification. Here immunoSEQ multiplex PCR was the method, and the copy in TCRdb shows in-frame clones only, minus some. That table gives V, J and clone size, and the DNA gave D and trimming. The repertoire has roughly 120,000 clones, about 90% of them found once; the top ten carry roughly 4.9%. The sequencing sample was made of peripheral blood. This sequence was found in a human donor in a cohort sampled during active COVID-19.

CDR3 in amino acids: CASRLGLSTDTQYF. The CDR3, as DNA: TGTGCTAGCCGACTAGGGCTAAGCACAGATACGCAGTATTTT. The chain recombines TRBV12-5 with TRBJ2-3, with D possibly being TRBD2 (6 bases). The germline V gene has CDR1 LGHNT and CDR2 FRNRAP. This CDR3 contains 14 residues. V lost 9 bases to trimming and J lost 0 bases, with 13 bases between them. Complete variable domain (other parts from reference TRBV12-5 and TRBJ2-3): DARVTQTPRHKVTEMGQEVTMRCQPILGHNTVFWYRQTMMQGLELLAYFRNRAPLDDSGMPKDRFSAEMPDATLATLKIQPSEPRDSAVYFCASRLGLSTDTQYFGPGTRLTVL.